This T cell receptor (beta chain) is from a study of blood T cell repertoires in COVID-19. Study summary: Whether acute or convalescent, the COVID-19 samples came from the United States, Italy and Spain. T cells, B-cell-depleted T cells, or PBMCs provided the cDNA or gDNA that served as material.

The CDR3 is 15 residues long. Trimming took 4 bases from V and 7 from J; bases not matched to a gene: 12. CDR1 is MNHEY and CDR2 is SVGAGI in the germline V gene. One Seattle source followed patients from active infection through their disease course. In the study's own analysis: Quantification of nucleated cells was approximated via reference gene primer amplification. Libraries were prepared by immunoSEQ multiplex PCR; TCRdb keeps only in-frame clonotypes and omits some of them. That table gives V, J and clone size, and the DNA gave D and trimming. The top ten hold roughly 12% of the sample, which has some 290,000 clones, roughly nine tenths seen once.

This sequence was found in a woman aged 25 to 39 with COVID-19, enrolled during active disease. The specimen sequenced was peripheral blood. The chain couples TRBV6-5 to TRBJ1-1; 7 bases are a match to TRBD1. CDR3 sequence (DNA): TGTGCCAGCAGTTCCCCCGGGAGAGGACAGGATGAAGCTTTCTTT. Residues: CASSSPGRGQDEAFF.